The present entry profiles one T cell receptor beta chain with its context. V dropped 6 bases and J dropped 0 bases, with 15 bases sitting between them. The germline V gene encodes CDR1 MNHEY and CDR2 SVGEGT. The CDR3 sequence is 16 residues long. The sample comes from a study of blood T cell repertoires in COVID-19. Study at large: T cells, B-cell-depleted T cells, or PBMCs provided the cDNA or gDNA that served as material.

The assay was immunoSEQ multiplex PCR, and TCRdb's table has in-frame clones only and misses some. The data hold 20,000 to 25,000 clones, with approximately 92% observed a single time. This sequence joins TRBV6-2 or TRBV6-3 and TRBJ1-5, with a weak D call TRBD1 (6 bases). Sequencing used peripheral blood. The source of this sequence is a man aged 70 or older with active COVID-19. The CDR3 here is CASSFGQWYSNQPQHF. The CDR3 region has the DNA TGTGCCAGCAGCTTCGGACAGTGGTATAGCAATCAGCCCCAGCATTTT.